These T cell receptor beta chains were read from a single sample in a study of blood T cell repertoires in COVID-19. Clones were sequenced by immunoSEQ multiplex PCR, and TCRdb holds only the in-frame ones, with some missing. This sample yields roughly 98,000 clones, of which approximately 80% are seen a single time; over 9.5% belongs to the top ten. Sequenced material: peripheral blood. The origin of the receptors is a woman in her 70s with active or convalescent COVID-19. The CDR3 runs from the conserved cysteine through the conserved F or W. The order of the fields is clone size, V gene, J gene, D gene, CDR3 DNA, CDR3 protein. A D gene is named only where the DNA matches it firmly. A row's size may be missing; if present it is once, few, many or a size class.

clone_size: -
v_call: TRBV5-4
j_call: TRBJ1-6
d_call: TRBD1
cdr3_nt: TGTGCCAGCAGCTGGAAAGGGGACAGAAATTCACCCCTCCACTTT
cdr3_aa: CASSWKGDRNSPLHF

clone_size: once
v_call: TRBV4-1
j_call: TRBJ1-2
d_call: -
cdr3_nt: TGCGCCAGCAGCCAAGCAGGGGACTATGGCTACACCTTC
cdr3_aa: CASSQAGDYGYTF

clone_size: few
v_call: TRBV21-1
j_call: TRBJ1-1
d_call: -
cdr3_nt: TGTGCCAGCAGCAAGGGGCAGGGGATGAACACTGAAGCTTTCTTT
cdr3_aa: CASSKGQGMNTEAFF

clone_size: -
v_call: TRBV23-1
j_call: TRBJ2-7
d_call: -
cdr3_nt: TGCGCCAGCAGTCAATCGGACAGAAAGACCTACGAGCAGTACTTC
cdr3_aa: CASSQSDRKTYEQYF

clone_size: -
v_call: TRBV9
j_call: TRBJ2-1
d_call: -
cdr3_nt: TGTGCCAGCAGCGCGTCCCGGACTGGAACCTACAATGAGCAGTTCTTC
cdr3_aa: CASSASRTGTYNEQFF

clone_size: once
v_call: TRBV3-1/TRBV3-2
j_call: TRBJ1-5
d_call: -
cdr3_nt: TGTGCCAGCAGCCAATCGGATCAGCCCCAGCATTTT
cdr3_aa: CASSQSDQPQHF

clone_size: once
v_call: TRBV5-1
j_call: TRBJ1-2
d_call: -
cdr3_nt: TGCGCCAGCAGCCTGGACATAAACTATGGCTACACCTTC
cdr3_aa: CASSLDINYGYTF

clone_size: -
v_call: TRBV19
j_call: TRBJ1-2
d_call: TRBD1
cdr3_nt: TGTGCCAGTAGTAGGTGGGACAGATCCAACTATGGCTACACCTTC
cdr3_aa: CASSRWDRSNYGYTF

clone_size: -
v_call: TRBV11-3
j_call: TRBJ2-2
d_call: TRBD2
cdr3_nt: TGTGCCAGCAGCTCATATAGCGGGACGAACACCGGGGAGCTGTTTTTT
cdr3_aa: CASSSYSGTNTGELFF

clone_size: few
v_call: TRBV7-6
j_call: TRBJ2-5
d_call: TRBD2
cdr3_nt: TGTGCCAGCAGCTTTGGACTAGCGGGTCTCCAAGAGACCCAGTACTTC
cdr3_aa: CASSFGLAGLQETQYF

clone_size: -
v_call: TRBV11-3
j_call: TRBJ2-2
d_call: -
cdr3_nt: TGTGCCAGCAGCTTTGGGGCGAAGGGTACGAACACCGGGGAGCTGTTTTTT
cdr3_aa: CASSFGAKGTNTGELFF

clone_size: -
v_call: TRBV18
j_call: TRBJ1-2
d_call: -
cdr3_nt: TGTGCCAGCTCACCACGAGACTATGGCTACACCTTC
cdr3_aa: CASSPRDYGYTF

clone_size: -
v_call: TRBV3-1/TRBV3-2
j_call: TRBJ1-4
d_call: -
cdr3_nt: TGTGCCAGCAGCCAAGAGTACGTGGGGCAGGTGTACGAAAAACTGTTTTTT
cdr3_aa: CASSQEYVGQVYEKLFF

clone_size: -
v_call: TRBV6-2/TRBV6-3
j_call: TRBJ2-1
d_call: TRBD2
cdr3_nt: TGTGCCAGCAGTTACATTCTTCGACTAGCGGCTTACAATGAGCAGTTCTTC
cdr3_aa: CASSYILRLAAYNEQFF

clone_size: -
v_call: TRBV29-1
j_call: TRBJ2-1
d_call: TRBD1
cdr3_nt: TGCAGCGTTGACCAGGACAGGGTCAATGAGCAGTTCTTC
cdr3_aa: CSVDQDRVNEQFF

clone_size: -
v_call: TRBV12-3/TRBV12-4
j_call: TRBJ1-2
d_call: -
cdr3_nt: TGTGCCAGCAGTATAACCCCCACAGGTGGCTACACCTTC
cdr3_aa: CASSITPTGGYTF

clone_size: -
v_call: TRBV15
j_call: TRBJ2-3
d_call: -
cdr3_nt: TGTGCCACCAGCAGACTAACAGAAATGGATAGCACAGATACGCAGTATTTT
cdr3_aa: CATSRLTEMDSTDTQYF

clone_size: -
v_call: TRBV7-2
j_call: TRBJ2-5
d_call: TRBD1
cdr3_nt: TGTGCCAGCAGCTTACAGACAGGGTCAGAGACCCAGTACTTC
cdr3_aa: CASSLQTGSETQYF

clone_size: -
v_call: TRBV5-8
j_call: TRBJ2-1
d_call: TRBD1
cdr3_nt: TGTGCCAGCAGCTTGACAGGGGGTCGTGGTGAGCAGTTCTTC
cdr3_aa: CASSLTGGRGEQFF

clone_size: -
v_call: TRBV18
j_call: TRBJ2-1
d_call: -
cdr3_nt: TGTGCCAGCTCGCCCGGTCCATCCTACAATGAGCAGTTCTTC
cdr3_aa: CASSPGPSYNEQFF

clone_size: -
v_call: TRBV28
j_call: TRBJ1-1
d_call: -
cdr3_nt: TGTGCCAGCAGTTTTTTCGACAGGAGCACTGAAGCTTTCTTT
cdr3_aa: CASSFFDRSTEAFF

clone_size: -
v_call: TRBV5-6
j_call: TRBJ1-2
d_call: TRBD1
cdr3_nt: TGTGCCAGCAGACAAGACAGGGGGTATGGCTACACCTTC
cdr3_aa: CASRQDRGYGYTF

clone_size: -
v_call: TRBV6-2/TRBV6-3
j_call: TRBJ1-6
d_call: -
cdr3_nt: TGTGCCAGCAGTTACTCCCCGGGGTATAATTCACCCCTCCACTTT
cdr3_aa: CASSYSPGYNSPLHF

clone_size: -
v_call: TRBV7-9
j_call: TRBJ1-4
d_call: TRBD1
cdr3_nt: TGTGCCAGCAGCTTAGCGGGGACAGGGATCCGTGAAAAACTGTTTTTT
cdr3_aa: CASSLAGTGIREKLFF

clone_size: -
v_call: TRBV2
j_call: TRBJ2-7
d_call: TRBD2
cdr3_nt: TGTGCCAGCAGTGTCGGACTAGCGGGGGGGCCGGCCGAGCAGTACTTC
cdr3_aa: CASSVGLAGGPAEQYF

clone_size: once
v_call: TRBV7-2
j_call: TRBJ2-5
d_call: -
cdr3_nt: TGTGCCAGCAGCTTACAGAGGGAGGAGACCCAGTACTTC
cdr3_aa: CASSLQREETQYF

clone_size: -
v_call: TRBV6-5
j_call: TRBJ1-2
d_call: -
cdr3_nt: TGTGCCAGCAGGGCACGGGGGGGCGATGGCTACACCTTC
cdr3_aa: CASRARGGDGYTF

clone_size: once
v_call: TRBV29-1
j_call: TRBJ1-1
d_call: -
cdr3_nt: TGCAGCGTTGAAAGGGAGTCTGAAGCTTTCTTT
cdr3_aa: CSVERESEAFF

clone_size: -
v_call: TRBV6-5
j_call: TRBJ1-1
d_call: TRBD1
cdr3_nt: TGTGCCAGCCGGAAGCAGGGGGCTCGTGTAGCTTTCTTT
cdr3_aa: CASRKQGARVAFF

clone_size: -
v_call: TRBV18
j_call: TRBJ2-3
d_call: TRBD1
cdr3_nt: TGTGCCAGCTCATCAGGGGGCCGAACAGATACGCAGTATTTT
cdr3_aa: CASSSGGRTDTQYF

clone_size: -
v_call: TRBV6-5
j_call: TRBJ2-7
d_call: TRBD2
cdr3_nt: TGTGCCAGCAGTTCCTATATAGCGGGGGTTTACGAGCAGTACTTC
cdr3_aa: CASSSYIAGVYEQYF

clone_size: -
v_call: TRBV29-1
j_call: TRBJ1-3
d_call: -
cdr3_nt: TGCAGCGCGACAGCAGGGATCAGAGAAGGAAACACCATATATTTT
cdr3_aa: CSATAGIREGNTIYF

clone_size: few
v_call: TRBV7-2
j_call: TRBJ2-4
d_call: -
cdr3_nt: TGTGCCAGCAGCTCAGGGACATTCTCGGGAGGCAAAAACATTCAGTACTTC
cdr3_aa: CASSSGTFSGGKNIQYF

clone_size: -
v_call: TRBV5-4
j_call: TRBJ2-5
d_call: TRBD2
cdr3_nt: TGTGCCAGCAGCTTGGCGGGGGGGCCGGAGACCCAGTACTTC
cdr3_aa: CASSLAGGPETQYF

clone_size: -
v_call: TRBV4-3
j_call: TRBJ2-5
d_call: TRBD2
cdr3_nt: TGCGCCAGCAGCCATGGCTTAGCGGGAAGAGAGACCCAGTACTTC
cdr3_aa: CASSHGLAGRETQYF

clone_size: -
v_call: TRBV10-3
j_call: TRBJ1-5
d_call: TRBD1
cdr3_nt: TGTGCCATCAGTGAGTCAGGGGGACAGGGAGCCGATCAGCCCCAGCATTTT
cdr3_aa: CAISESGGQGADQPQHF

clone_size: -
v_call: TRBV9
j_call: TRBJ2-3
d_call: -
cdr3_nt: TGTGCCAGCAGCGTAAGGGGGGAGGGGACAGATACGCAGTATTTT
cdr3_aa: CASSVRGEGTDTQYF

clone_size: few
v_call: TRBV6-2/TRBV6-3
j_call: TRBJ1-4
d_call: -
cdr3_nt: TGTGCCAGCAGCGCCGCGGGGGGGAGTGAAAAACTGTTTTTT
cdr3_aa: CASSAAGGSEKLFF

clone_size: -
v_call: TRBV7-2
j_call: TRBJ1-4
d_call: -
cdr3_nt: TGTGCCAGCAGCTCGACTGGGGAAAAACTGTTTTTT
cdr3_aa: CASSSTGEKLFF

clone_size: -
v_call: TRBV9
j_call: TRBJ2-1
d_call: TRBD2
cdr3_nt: TGTGCCAGCAGCCCCCGGGGACTAGCGGGGGGCCGCTCCTACAATGAGCAGTTCTTC
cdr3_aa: CASSPRGLAGGRSYNEQFF

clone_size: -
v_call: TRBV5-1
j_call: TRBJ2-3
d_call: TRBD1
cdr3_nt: TGCGCCAGCAGCCCGCAACCGACAGGGGTAGGAACAGATACGCAGTATTTT
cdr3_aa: CASSPQPTGVGTDTQYF

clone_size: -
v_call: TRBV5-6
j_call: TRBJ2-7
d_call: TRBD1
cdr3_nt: TGTGCCAGCAGCTTTGACAGGGTCTCCTACGAGCAGTACTTC
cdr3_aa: CASSFDRVSYEQYF

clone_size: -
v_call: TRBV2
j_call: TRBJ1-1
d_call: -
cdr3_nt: TGTGCCAGCAGTGACCGGGGAAACACTGAAGCTTTCTTT
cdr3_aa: CASSDRGNTEAFF

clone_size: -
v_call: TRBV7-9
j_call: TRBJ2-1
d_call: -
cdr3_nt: TGTGCCAGCAGCTTAGCGTCAGGGGATGAGCAGTTCTTC
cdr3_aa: CASSLASGDEQFF

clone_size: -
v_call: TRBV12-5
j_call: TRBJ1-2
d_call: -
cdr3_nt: TGTGCTAGTGGCCCCGGTGTGGGACTGGGGGGCTACACCTTC
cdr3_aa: CASGPGVGLGGYTF

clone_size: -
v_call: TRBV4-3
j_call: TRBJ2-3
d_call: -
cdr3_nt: TGCGCCAGCAGCCAAGAGAGGCAGGGGAAACTCCTGGTCAACAGCGCAGATACGCAGTATTTT
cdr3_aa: CASSQERQGKLLVNSADTQYF

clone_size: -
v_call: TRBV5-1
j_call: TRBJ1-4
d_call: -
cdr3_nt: TGCGCCAGCAGCTTGGTAGGGGACATGCGGGAACTGTTTTTT
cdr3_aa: CASSLVGDMRELFF

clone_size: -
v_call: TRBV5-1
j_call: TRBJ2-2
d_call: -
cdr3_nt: TGCGCCAGCAGCTCCGGCCAGGGGAGCACCGGGGAGCTGTTTTTT
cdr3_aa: CASSSGQGSTGELFF

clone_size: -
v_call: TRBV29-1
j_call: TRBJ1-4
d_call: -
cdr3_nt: TGCAGCGCCCTGGGGCCTGCCGATGAAAAACTGTTTTTT
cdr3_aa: CSALGPADEKLFF

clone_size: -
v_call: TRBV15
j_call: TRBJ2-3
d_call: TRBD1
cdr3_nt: TGTGCCACCAGCAGCGCAGGGGGATGGACAGATACGCAGTATTTT
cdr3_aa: CATSSAGGWTDTQYF

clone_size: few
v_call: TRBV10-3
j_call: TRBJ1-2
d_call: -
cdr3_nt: TGTGCCATCAGTGACAGGCCTCTTCAATATATCCACTATGGCTACACCTTC
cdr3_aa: CAISDRPLQYIHYGYTF

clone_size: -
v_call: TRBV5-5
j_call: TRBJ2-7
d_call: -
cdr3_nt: TGTGCCAGCAGCTTGGCCTCAGGATACGAGCAGTACTTC
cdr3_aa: CASSLASGYEQYF

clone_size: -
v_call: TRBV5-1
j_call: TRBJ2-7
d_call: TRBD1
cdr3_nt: TGCGCCAGCAGCTCTACAGGGGACCAGGACGAGCAGTACTTC
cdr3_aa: CASSSTGDQDEQYF